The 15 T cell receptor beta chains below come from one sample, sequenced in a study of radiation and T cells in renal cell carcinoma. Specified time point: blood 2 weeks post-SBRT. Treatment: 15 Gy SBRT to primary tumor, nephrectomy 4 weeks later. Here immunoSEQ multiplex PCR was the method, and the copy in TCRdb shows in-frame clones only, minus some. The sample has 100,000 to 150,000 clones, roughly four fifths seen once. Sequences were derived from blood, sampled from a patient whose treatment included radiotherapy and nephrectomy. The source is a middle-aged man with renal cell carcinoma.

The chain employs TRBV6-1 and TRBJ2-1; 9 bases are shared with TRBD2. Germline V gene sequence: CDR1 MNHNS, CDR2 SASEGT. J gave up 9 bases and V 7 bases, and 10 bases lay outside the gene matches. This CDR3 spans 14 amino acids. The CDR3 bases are TGTGCCAGCATAGCTAGCGGGGTTTGGGGTGAGCAGTTCTTC. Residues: CASIASGVWGEQFF.

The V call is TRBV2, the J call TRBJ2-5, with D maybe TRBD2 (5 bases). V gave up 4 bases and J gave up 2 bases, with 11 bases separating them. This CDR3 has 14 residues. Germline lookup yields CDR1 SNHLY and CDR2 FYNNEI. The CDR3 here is CASSVTGNQETQYF. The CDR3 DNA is TGTGCCAGCAGTGTAACCGGGAATCAAGAGACCCAGTACTTC.

CDR3 in DNA: TGTGCCAGTAGTATAGAGACCGGGACAAGTTATCAGCCCCAGCATTTT. Translating gives CASSIETGTSYQPQHF. This chain links TRBV19 with TRBJ1-5, with D possibly TRBD1 on 6 matching bases. The CDR3 runs to 16 residues. V was cut by 0 bases and J by 5 bases, with 14 bases left in between. The germline CDR1 and CDR2 sequences are LNHDA and SQIVND (reference sequence).

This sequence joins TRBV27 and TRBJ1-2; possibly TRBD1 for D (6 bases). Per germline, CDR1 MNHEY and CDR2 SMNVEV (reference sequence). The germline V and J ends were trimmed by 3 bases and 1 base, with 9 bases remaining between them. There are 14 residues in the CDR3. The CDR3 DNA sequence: TGTGCCAGCAGTTTTAACAGGGATAACTATGGCTACACCTTC. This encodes CASSFNRDNYGYTF.

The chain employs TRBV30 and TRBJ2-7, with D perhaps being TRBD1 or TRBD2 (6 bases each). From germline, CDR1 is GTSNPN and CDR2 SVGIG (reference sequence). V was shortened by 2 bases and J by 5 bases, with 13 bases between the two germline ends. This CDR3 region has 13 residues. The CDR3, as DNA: TGTGCCTGGAGTCGGGGGCGCCTTAACGAGCAGTACTTC. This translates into CAWSRGRLNEQYF.

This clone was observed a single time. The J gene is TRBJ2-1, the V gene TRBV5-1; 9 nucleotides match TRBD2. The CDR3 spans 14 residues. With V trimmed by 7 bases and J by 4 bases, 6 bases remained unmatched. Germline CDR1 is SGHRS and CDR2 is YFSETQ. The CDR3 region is CASALAGTYNEQFF. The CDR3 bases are TGCGCCAGCGCGCTAGCGGGAACATACAATGAGCAGTTCTTC.

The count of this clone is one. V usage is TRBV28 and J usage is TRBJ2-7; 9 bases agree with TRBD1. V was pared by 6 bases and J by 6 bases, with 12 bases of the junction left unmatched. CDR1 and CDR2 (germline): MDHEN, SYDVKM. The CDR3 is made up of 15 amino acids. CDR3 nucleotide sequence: TGTGCCAGCAGCCGATCCGGGACAGGGTCGAGCGAGCAGTACTTC. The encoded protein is CASSRSGTGSSEQYF.

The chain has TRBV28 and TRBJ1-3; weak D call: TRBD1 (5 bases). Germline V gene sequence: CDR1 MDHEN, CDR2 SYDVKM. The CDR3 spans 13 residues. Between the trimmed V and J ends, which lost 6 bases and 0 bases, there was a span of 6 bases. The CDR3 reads CASRTVSGNTIYF. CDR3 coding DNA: TGTGCCAGCAGGACAGTCTCTGGAAACACCATATATTTT.

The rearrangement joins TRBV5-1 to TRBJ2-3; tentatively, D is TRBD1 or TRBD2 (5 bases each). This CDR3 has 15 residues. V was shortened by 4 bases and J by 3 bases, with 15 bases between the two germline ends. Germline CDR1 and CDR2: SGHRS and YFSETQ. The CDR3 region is CASSQRTEGTDTQYF. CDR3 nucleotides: TGCGCCAGCAGCCAAAGGACCGAGGGGACAGATACGCAGTATTTT.

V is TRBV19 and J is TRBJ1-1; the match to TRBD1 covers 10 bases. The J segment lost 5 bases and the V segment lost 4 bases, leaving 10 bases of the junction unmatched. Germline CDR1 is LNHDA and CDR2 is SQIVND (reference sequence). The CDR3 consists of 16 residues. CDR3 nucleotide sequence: TGTGCCAGTAGTACAAGGGGACAGGGGATCTGGACTGAAGCTTTCTTT. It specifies CASSTRGQGIWTEAFF.

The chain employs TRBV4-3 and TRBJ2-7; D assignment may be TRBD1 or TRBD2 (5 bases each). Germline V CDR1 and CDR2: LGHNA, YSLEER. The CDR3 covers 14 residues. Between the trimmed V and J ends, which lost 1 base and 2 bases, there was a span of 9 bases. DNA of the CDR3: TGCGCCAGCAGCCAAGCTAGGGGAGCCTACGAGCAGTACTTC. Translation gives CASSQARGAYEQYF.

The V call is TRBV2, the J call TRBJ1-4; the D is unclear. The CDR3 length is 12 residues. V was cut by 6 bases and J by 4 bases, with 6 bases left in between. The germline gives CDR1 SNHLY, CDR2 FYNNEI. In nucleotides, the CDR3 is TGTGCCAGCAGAAGGTTTAATGAAAAACTGTTTTTT. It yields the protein CASRRFNEKLFF. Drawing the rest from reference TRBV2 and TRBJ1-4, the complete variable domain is EPEVTQTPSHQVTQMGQEVILRCVPISNHLYFYWYRQILGQKVEFLVSFYNNEISEKSEIFDDQFSVERPDGSNFTLKIRSTKLEDSAMYFCASRRFNEKLFFGSGTQLSVL.

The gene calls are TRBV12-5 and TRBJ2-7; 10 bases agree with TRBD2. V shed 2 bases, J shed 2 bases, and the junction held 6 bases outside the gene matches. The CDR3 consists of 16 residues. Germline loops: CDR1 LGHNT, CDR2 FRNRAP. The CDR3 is CASGLSTSGPTYEQYF. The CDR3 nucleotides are TGTGCTAGTGGTTTGTCGACTAGCGGGCCTACCTACGAGCAGTACTTC.

This CDR3 is CSVELTRGGPQHF. The CDR3 bases are TGCAGCGTTGAATTAACCCGGGGGGGACCCCAGCATTTT. The V and J genes are TRBV29-1 and TRBJ1-5; D possibly corresponds to TRBD1 (5 bases). Trimming stripped 2 bases from V and 10 bases from J, with 15 bases between. The CDR3 runs to 13 residues. The germline CDR1 and CDR2 sequences are SQVTM and ANQGSEA.

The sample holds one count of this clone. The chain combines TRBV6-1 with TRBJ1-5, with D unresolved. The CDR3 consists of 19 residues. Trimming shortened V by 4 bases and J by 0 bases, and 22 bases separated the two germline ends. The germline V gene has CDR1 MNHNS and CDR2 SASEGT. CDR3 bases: TGTGCCAGCAGTGGGTCCCCCCGCTTGGGAGCCTATAGCAATCAGCCCCAGCATTTT. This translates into CASSGSPRLGAYSNQPQHF.